The next 19 T cell receptor beta chains were all read from a single sample in a study of breast tumors, draining lymph nodes, adjacent tissues. The lymph nodes were axillary draining lymph nodes from breast cancer patients. MiXCR, run by TCRdb on the multiplex PCR reads, gives a single entry per CDR3 protein. In the table there are 150,000 to 200,000 distinct CDR3 sequences, roughly a third of which are singletons. The sample comprised axillary lymph node tissue. The receptors were sampled from a female donor with breast cancer. Some clones in this sample may be carry-over from other donors' samples.

This clonotype was counted a few times. This chain joins TRBV20-1 and TRBJ2-7, with TRBD2 matching over 11 bases. V shed 3 bases, J shed 9 bases, and the junction held 16 bases outside the gene matches. CDR1 is DFQATT and CDR2 is SNEGSKA in the germline V gene (reference sequence). The CDR3 spans 16 residues. The CDR3 protein is CSASRSSGRNFNGQYF. The CDR3 coding sequence is TGCAGTGCTAGTCGGTCTAGCGGGAGGAATTTCAACGGGCAGTACTTC.

The rearrangement joins TRBV13 to TRBJ1-1; 8 nucleotides agree with TRBD1. This CDR3 spans 17 amino acids. The V gene end was trimmed by 0 bases and the J gene end by 0 bases; junction bases not matched to a gene: 6. CDR1 PRHDT and CDR2 FYEKMQ come from the germline V gene (reference sequence). CDR3 in amino acids: CASSLGTGVPLNTEAFF. CDR3 nucleotide sequence: TGTGCCAGCAGCTTAGGGACAGGGGTCCCCTTGAACACTGAAGCTTTCTTT. Full variable domain (rest looked up from reference TRBV13 and TRBJ1-1): AAGVIQSPRHLIKEKRETATLKCYPIPRHDTVYWYQQGPGQDPQFLISFYEKMQSDKGSIPDRFSAQQFSDYHSELNMSSLELGDSALYFCASSLGTGVPLNTEAFFGQGTRLTVV.

The chain couples TRBV28 to TRBJ1-2, with D perhaps TRBD1 (5 bases). Trimming removed 5 bases at V and 7 bases at J, with 11 bases between. Looked up from germline, CDR1 is MDHEN and CDR2 is SYDVKM. The CDR3 totals 12 residues. CDR3 region: CASSTTVGGYTF. DNA for the CDR3: TGTGCCAGCAGTACGACAGTGGGTGGCTACACCTTC.

This clonotype was counted at least ten times. V usage is TRBV7-9 and J usage is TRBJ1-2; unclear D gene. The germline V and J ends were trimmed by 1 base and 6 bases, with 6 bases remaining between them. The germline CDR1 and CDR2 sequences are SEHNR and FQNEAQ (reference sequence). There are 12 residues in the CDR3. The CDR3 nucleotides are TGTGCCAGCAGCTTAGGAAAGGATGGCTACACCTTC. It specifies CASSLGKDGYTF.

This clonotype was found a few times. V usage is TRBV3-1 and J usage is TRBJ1-2; D gene unclear. V was trimmed by 0 bases and J by 8 bases, leaving 10 bases between them. The CDR3 sequence is 13 residues long. Germline V CDR1 and CDR2: LGHDT, YNNKEL (reference sequence). The CDR3 DNA reads as TGTGCCAGCAGCCAAGAGGGCGGGTTGGGCTACACCTTC. The encoded protein is CASSQEGGLGYTF.

Note on this clonotype: One end of the junction does not line up with germline, which may come from a read error. The rearrangement links TRBV5-8 to TRBJ1-1; TRBD1 matches 11 bases. Germline CDR1 reads SGHTS; CDR2 reads YDEGEE. This CDR3 spans 18 amino acids. The CDR3 spells CASSSFRTGGSLNTEASF. Here the CDR3 DNA reads TGTGCCAGCAGCTCGTTCCGGACAGGGGGCAGTTTGAACACTGAAGCTTCCTTT.

This chain's CDR3 is CASSRQWGTEAFF. Here the CDR3 DNA reads TGTGCCAGCAGCAGGCAGTGGGGCACTGAAGCTTTCTTT. The gene calls are TRBV6-1 and TRBJ1-1; D gene ambiguous. This CDR3 region has 13 residues. CDR1 and CDR2 from the germline V gene are MNHNS and SASEGT. The V and J ends lost 6 bases and 4 bases respectively, with 12 bases between them.

Comments on this clonotype: It may be a read error: a sequence one base away is much more abundant. The rearrangement joins TRBV19 to TRBJ2-2; 8 bases align to TRBD2. This CDR3 contains 15 residues. From germline, CDR1 is LNHDA and CDR2 SQIVND (reference sequence). The CDR3 spells CASSIGGRWAGELLF. The CDR3 coding sequence is TGTGCCAGTAGTATCGGCGGGAGGTGGGCCGGGGAGCTGCTTTTT.

This clonotype has at least ten counts. The rearrangement joins TRBV9 to TRBJ1-5, with TRBD1 matching 7 bases. The CDR3 runs to 14 residues. V lost 3 bases to trimming and J lost 5 bases; unmatched junction nucleotides: 5. From germline, CDR1 is SGDLS and CDR2 YYNGEE. CDR3 nucleotide sequence: TGTGCCAGCAGCGGGGGGGACAGTCATCAGCCCCAGCATTTT. This gives the protein CASSGGDSHQPQHF.

On this clonotype: The junction departs from germline at one end; a sequencing error may be responsible. The V gene is TRBV7-9, the J gene TRBJ1-6; 8 bases line up with TRBD1. This CDR3 has 13 amino acids. The germline V gene has CDR1 SEHNR and CDR2 FQNEAQ (reference sequence). The CDR3 loop is CASSRDRKFPPPF. CDR3 bases: TGTGCCAGCAGCAGGGACAGGAAATTCCCCCCCCCCTTT. The variable domain in full, completed from reference TRBV7-9 and TRBJ1-6, reads DTGVSQNPRHKITKRGQNVTFRCDPISEHNRLYWYRQTLGQGPEFLTYFQNEAQLEKSRLLSDRFSAERPKGSFSTLEIQRTEQGDSAMYLCASSRDRKFPPPFGNGTRLTVT.

J is TRBJ1-6 and V is TRBV20-1, with D perhaps matching TRBD1 (5 bases). Trimming took 1 base from V and 8 from J, leaving 12 bases between them. From germline, CDR1 is DFQATT and CDR2 SNEGSKA (reference sequence). The CDR3 consists of 14 residues. The CDR3 nucleotides are TGCAGTGCTAGAGCTGGGGGAGGGGATTCACCCCTCCACTTT. Translating it yields CSARAGGGDSPLHF.

Comments on this clonotype: A read error is likely, as this CDR3 ends without the conserved phenylalanine or tryptophan. This chain links TRBV7-9 with TRBJ2-5; the match to TRBD1 covers 7 bases. Germline loops: CDR1 SEHNR, CDR2 FQNEAQ (reference sequence). V was clipped by 5 bases and J by 0 bases; unmatched bases: 3. The CDR3 is made up of 14 amino acids. The CDR3 sequence: CASSLDRDQETQYL. Written as DNA, the CDR3 is TGTGCCAGCAGCCTCGACAGGGACCAAGAGACCCAGTACCTC.

This clonotype occurred many times. The genes are TRBV19 and TRBJ1-6; unclear D gene. Germline-derived CDR1 and CDR2 are LNHDA and SQIVND (reference sequence). V lost 9 bases and J lost 9, with 15 bases in between. The CDR3 spans 13 residues. The CDR3 region is CASTRREFSPLHF. Here the CDR3 DNA reads TGTGCCAGCACCCGACGGGAGTTTTCACCCCTCCACTTT.

The rearrangement uses TRBV25-1 and TRBJ1-6; perhaps TRBD1 as D (5 bases). The germline V and J ends were trimmed by 5 bases and 7 bases, with 33 bases remaining between them. The CDR3 sequence is 21 residues long. Per germline, CDR1 MGHDK and CDR2 SYGVNS. The CDR3, as DNA: TGTGCCAGCAGTCCCCGGGAAGAAAGTATTAGAGGTGCCAGGGCGAATTCACCCCTCCACTTT. Its translation: CASSPREESIRGARANSPLHF.

The chain links TRBV20-1 to TRBJ2-5; TRBD2 matches at 8 bases. This CDR3 is 13 amino acids long. The germline gives CDR1 DFQATT, CDR2 SNEGSKA (reference sequence). V dropped 5 bases and J dropped 5; count of bases not matched to a gene: 7. CDR3 region: CSASGTRTETQYF. Written as DNA, the CDR3 is TGCAGTGCTTCCGGGACTAGGACGGAGACCCAGTACTTC.

In its sample, this clonotype was seen a few times. This chain joins TRBV28 and TRBJ2-3, with no clear D. The CDR3 covers 12 residues. Germline V gene lookup returns CDR1 MDHEN and CDR2 SYDVKM. V shed 3 bases and J shed 5 bases, with 6 bases lying between them. As DNA, the CDR3 is TGTGCCAGCAGTTTTAGTTTAGATACGCAGTATTTT. Its translation: CASSFSLDTQYF.

At least ten counts were recorded for this clonotype. The J gene is TRBJ2-2, the V gene TRBV7-6, with D hard to call. Germline CDR1 SGHVS, CDR2 FNYEAQ. CDR3 length: 14 amino acids. V was clipped by 5 bases and J by 0 bases, with 7 bases between them. The CDR3 sequence: CASSLQANTGELFF. CDR3 bases: TGTGCCAGCAGCCTGCAGGCGAACACCGGGGAGCTGTTTTTT.

J is TRBJ2-5 and V is TRBV6-1, with D possibly matching TRBD1 (6 bases). This CDR3 is 15 amino acids long. V was clipped by 1 base and J by 3 bases, with 12 bases between them. Germline-derived CDR1 and CDR2 are MNHNS and SASEGT. The CDR3 nucleotides read TGTGCCAGCAGTGAAGATGAGACAGGAGAAGAGACCCAGTACTTC. Translating gives CASSEDETGEETQYF.

This clonotype was found once. Given the absence of the conserved phenylalanine or tryptophan at the CDR3 end, a read error is likely. No DNA is shown, since the ends of the CDR3 on it are uncertain; the CDR3 is the one TCRdb lists. This chain links TRBV6-6 with TRBJ1-3. CDR1 and CDR2 from the germline V gene are MNHNY and SVGAGI (reference sequence). The CDR3 extends over 10 residues, inclusive of both ends. CDR3 sequence reads: CASRTRGLAV.